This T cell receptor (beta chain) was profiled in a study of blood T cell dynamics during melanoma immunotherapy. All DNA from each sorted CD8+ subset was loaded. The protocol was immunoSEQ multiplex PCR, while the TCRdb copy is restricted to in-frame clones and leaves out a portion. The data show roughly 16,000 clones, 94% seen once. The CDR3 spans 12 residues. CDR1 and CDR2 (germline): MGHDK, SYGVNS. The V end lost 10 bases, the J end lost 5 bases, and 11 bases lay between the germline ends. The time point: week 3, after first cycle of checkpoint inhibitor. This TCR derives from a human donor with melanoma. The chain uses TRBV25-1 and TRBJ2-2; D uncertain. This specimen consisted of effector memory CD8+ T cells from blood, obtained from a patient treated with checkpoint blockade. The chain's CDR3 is CATQGITGELFF. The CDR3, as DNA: TGTGCCACCCAAGGGATTACCGGGGAGCTGTTTTTT.